This T cell receptor (beta chain) derives from a study of blood T cell repertoires in COVID-19. Study information: Researchers got acute and convalescent COVID-19 samples from the United States, Italy and Spain. T cells, B-cell-depleted T cells, or PBMCs provided the cDNA or gDNA that served as material.

The CDR3 covers 12 residues. In germline, CDR1 is ENHRY, CDR2 SYGVKD. V gave up 2 bases and J gave up 4 bases, with 4 bases separating them. Method: immunoSEQ multiplex PCR; TCRdb's copy keeps in-frame clones and lacks some. Seen here are 110,000 or so clones, 70% to 90% observed once, and the top ten hold less than 8.5%. This TCR came from a woman in her 70s who had recovered from COVID-19. The source material was peripheral blood. The chain combines TRBV10-3 with TRBJ2-3; no firm D call. CDR3 region: CAISEAADTQYF. CDR3 DNA: TGTGCCATCAGTGAGGCGGCAGATACGCAGTATTTT.